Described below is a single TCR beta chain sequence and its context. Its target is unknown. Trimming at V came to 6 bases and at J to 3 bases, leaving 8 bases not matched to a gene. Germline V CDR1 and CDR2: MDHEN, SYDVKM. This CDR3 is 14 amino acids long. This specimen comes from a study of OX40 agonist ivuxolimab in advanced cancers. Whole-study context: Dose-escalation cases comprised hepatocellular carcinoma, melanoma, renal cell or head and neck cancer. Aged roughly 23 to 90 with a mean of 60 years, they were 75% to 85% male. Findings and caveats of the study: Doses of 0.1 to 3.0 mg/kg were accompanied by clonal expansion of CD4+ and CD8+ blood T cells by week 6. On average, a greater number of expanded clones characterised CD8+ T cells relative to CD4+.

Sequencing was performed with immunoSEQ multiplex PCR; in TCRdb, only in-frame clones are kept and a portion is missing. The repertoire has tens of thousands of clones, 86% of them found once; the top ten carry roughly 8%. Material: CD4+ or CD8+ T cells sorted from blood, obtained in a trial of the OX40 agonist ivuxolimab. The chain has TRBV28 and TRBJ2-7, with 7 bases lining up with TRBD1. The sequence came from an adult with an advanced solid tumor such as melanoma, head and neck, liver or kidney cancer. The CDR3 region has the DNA TGTGCCAGCAGGATAGGGACAGCTAGCTACGAGCAGTACTTC. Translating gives CASRIGTASYEQYF.